This TCR beta chain is from a study of response to subunit inactivated influenza vaccine (dated by TCRdb to 2016 to 2019). Regarding the research as a whole: To follow how T cells responded to a trivalent subunit inactivated influenza vaccine, the researchers relied on deep quantitative profiling of the T cell receptor repertoire.

Worth noting for this clonotype: It lacks a known antigen. No base qualities exist here, and no much larger clone lies one base off it.

The library came from RT-PCR. Sequencing took place on an Illumina HiSeq 2500. The public reads were run again by TCRdb, first through fastp at Q25 and then through MiXCR, and only productive beta chains were kept. Each entry merges the rows of one CDR3 protein and shows their most common DNA and genes. The sample table shows 550,000 to 600,000 distinct CDR3 sequences, and 12% are seen once. The top ten clones comprise 10% to 13% of the sample. What the study reported, not specific to this receptor: According to the authors, only a limited number of new T cells may be recruited by each seasonal influenza vaccination.

From the germline V gene, CDR1 is SGHAT and CDR2 is FQNNGV. V drops 4 bases and J drops 3 bases, leaving 16 bases in between. Reading from cysteine to phenylalanine, the CDR3 counts 15 amino acids. CDR3 DNA is the only sequence kept; it has 45 bases, read in frame from the first base. The material sequenced was PBMCs from blood, taken on the day of vaccination. This clonotype originated in a man aged 45-65 years who received an inactivated influenza vaccine. Donor details come from another sample of the same person, matched by shared clones. This chain joins TRBV11-2 to TRBJ2-7; the D gene is possibly TRBD2, with 5 bases matching. At the DNA level, the sequence is TGTGCCAGCAGCTCCCACCCAGCGGAAGGCTACGAGCAGTACTTC. Its protein reads: CASSSHPAEGYEQYF.